These 9 T cell receptor beta chains were all obtained from the same sample, sequenced in a study of blood T cells in healthy people across ages. Combining a sample-barcoded 5' primer with a J-beta primer mix, a second PCR ran for 7 to 11 cycles. TCRdb re-called the 5' RACE reads through MiXCR, storing one row per CDR3 protein. The data contain 1.4 million or so distinct CDR3 sequences, 35% to 45% of them seen just once; the ten biggest clones take up around 4%. The material sequenced was blood. These receptors originate from a woman under 30 in good health.

The CDR3 region is CASSVTGAVTDTQYF. DNA of the CDR3: TGTGCCAGCAGCGTGACAGGGGCCGTCACAGATACGCAGTATTTT. This rearrangement joins TRBV9 to TRBJ2-3, with 8 bases identical to TRBD1. Trimming removed 2 bases from V and 2 bases from J; junction bases left unmatched: 4. The CDR3 is made up of 15 amino acids. In germline, CDR1 is SGDLS, CDR2 YYNGEE.

This clonotype was found many times. J is TRBJ2-2 and V is TRBV4-3; D is possibly TRBD1 (6 bases). The CDR3 totals 14 residues. Trimming shortened V by 4 bases and J by 6 bases, and 12 bases separated the two germline ends. Looked up from germline, CDR1 is LGHNA and CDR2 is YSLEER. The CDR3 loop is CASSRTEGAGELFF. CDR3 bases: TGCGCCAGCAGCCGGACAGAGGGGGCCGGGGAGCTGTTTTTT.

The rearrangement uses TRBV7-2 and TRBJ2-4; TRBD2 is a possible D gene (5 bases). Per the germline V gene, CDR1 is SGHTA and CDR2 is FQGNSA. The CDR3 runs 12 residues. The V end was cut by 4 bases, the J end by 7 bases, with 8 bases between. The CDR3 sequence is CASSSGFNIQYF. The CDR3 bases are TGTGCCAGCAGCTCGGGATTTAACATTCAGTACTTC.

This clonotype was seen at least ten times. The chain links TRBV7-2 to TRBJ2-7; maybe TRBD2 (5 bases). This CDR3 has 14 residues. V gave up 1 base and J gave up 2 bases, with 9 bases separating them. Per germline, CDR1 SGHTA and CDR2 FQGNSA. For the CDR3, the DNA is TGTGCCAGCAGCTTAGTGGACGGGACCTACGAGCAGTACTTC. Amino acid sequence: CASSLVDGTYEQYF. The full variable domain, with the rest looked up from reference TRBV7-2 and TRBJ2-7, is GAGVSQSPSNKVTEKGKDVELRCDPISGHTALYWYRQSLGQGLEFLIYFQGNSAPDKSGLPSDRFSAERTGGSVSTLTIQRTQQEDSAVYLCASSLVDGTYEQYFGPGTRLTVT.

The chain links TRBV12-3 or TRBV12-4 to TRBJ1-3; D is ambiguous. V lost 4 bases, J lost 0 bases, and 10 bases lay in between. The CDR3 spans 15 residues. CDR3: CASSWAVTSGNTIYF. DNA of the CDR3: TGTGCCAGCAGTTGGGCGGTAACCTCTGGAAACACCATATATTTT.

As concerns this clonotype: The germline gene is not matched at one end of the junction; a read error may be the cause. This chain links TRBV4-3 with TRBJ1-6; D may be TRBD1 (6 bases). CDR3 size: 15 residues. In germline, CDR1 is LGHNA, CDR2 YSLEER. The CDR3 sequence: CASSQEGHKNSPLRF. The CDR3, as DNA: TGCGCCAGCAGCCAAGAGGGACATAAAAATTCACCCCTCCGCTTT.

With regard to this clonotype: A read error may account for a junction end that differs from germline. The chain joins TRBV18 to TRBJ1-5; no definite D call. The CDR3 is made up of 14 amino acids. Germline CDR1 and CDR2: KGHSH and LQKENI. Written as DNA, the CDR3 is TGTGCCGGCTCACCAAGCAGGAACGGTCAGCCCCAGCATTTT. Its translation is CAGSPSRNGQPQHF.

This sequence joins TRBV29-1 and TRBJ2-1; D uncertain. The V end lost 4 bases, the J end lost 0 bases, and 13 bases lay between the germline ends. The CDR3 loop spans 15 amino acids. Germline V gene lookup returns CDR1 SQVTM and CDR2 ANQGSEA. CDR3 protein: CSVGPASSSYNEQFF. Here the CDR3 DNA reads TGCAGCGTTGGTCCCGCGTCCAGCTCCTACAATGAGCAGTTCTTC.

This chain links TRBV4-1 with TRBJ1-2, with a weak D call TRBD1 (5 bases). V lost 2 bases, J lost 4 bases, and 14 bases lay in between. The CDR3 spans 15 residues. Looked up from germline, CDR1 is MGHRA and CDR2 is YSYEKL. CDR3 protein: CASSQPLTEAYGYTF. The CDR3 coding sequence is TGCGCCAGCAGCCAACCGCTGACAGAGGCCTATGGCTACACCTTC.